Shown below are 14 T cell receptor beta chains from a single sample sequenced in a study of cytomegalovirus exposure and HLA in healthy donors. This table comes from immunoSEQ multiplex PCR, and its TCRdb copy is limited to in-frame clones, with some not included. The sample lists roughly 70,000 clones, around four fifths seen once, with less than 3% in the top ten. What was sequenced was PBMCs. The receptors here all came from a man between 25 and 39 years old in good health and CMV-seronegative.

V is TRBV28 and J is TRBJ2-7, with TRBD2 as a possible D gene (5 bases). V dropped 2 bases and J dropped 0 bases, with 8 bases sitting between them. CDR1 is MDHEN and CDR2 is SYDVKM in the germline V gene. The CDR3 has 14 amino acids. The CDR3 sequence is CASSLGGGSYEQYF. Written as DNA, the CDR3 is TGTGCCAGCAGTTTAGGAGGCGGCTCCTACGAGCAGTACTTC.

This clone was seen only once. The chain combines TRBV28 with TRBJ2-1; TRBD1 agrees at 7 bases. CDR1 is MDHEN, CDR2 SYDVKM, per germline. The CDR3 has 15 amino acids. V shed 2 bases and J 3 bases; nucleotides not matched to a gene: 4. The CDR3 region has the DNA TGTGCCAGCAGTTTAGAGGGGGCCATCTACAATGAGCAGTTCTTC. This gives the protein CASSLEGAIYNEQFF.

The chain combines TRBV7-3 with TRBJ1-1, with D possibly matching TRBD1 (6 bases). Germline assignment: CDR1 SGHTA and CDR2 FQGTGA. V lost 0 bases and J 5 bases, leaving 13 bases between the germline ends. This CDR3 has 15 residues. CDR3 protein: CASSLTGGPGTEAFF. CDR3 sequence (DNA): TGTGCCAGCAGCTTAACGGGGGGGCCGGGGACTGAAGCTTTCTTT.

This sequence joins TRBV5-1 and TRBJ2-2; the D gene is possibly TRBD2 (5 bases). The CDR3 length is 15 residues. The germline V and J ends were trimmed by 0 bases and 1 base, with 7 bases remaining between them. Per germline, CDR1 SGHRS and CDR2 YFSETQ. CDR3 DNA: TGCGCCAGCAGCTTGGCGGGAAGGAACACCGGGGAGCTGTTTTTT. Translation gives CASSLAGRNTGELFF. The full variable domain, in which reference TRBV5-1 and TRBJ2-2 provide the parts outside the CDR3, is KAGVTQTPRYLIKTRGQQVTLSCSPISGHRSVSWYQQTPGQGLQFLFEYFSETQRNKGNFPGRFSGRQFSNSRSEMNVSTLELGDSALYLCASSLAGRNTGELFFGEGSRLTVL.

V gene TRBV5-5 combines with J gene TRBJ1-6, with 8 positions matching TRBD1. This CDR3 has 16 residues. V trimming: 4 bases; J trimming: 1 base; junction bases outside the gene matches: 4. Germline CDR1 reads SGHKS; CDR2 reads YYEKEE (reference sequence). The CDR3 coding sequence is TGTGCCAGCAGCCGGACAGGGACTTCCTATAATTCACCCCTCCACTTT. Encoded protein: CASSRTGTSYNSPLHF.

Worth noting for this clone: At one end, the junction sequence differs from germline, possibly due to a read error. The chain couples TRBV7-8 to TRBJ2-2; TRBD2 agrees at 7 bases. CDR3 length: 15 residues. The germline CDR1 and CDR2 sequences are SGHVS and FQNEAQ. The CDR3 is CASRLGGSITGELFF. The CDR3 DNA reads TGTGCCAGCCGCTTGGGCGGGAGTATAACCGGGGAGCTGTTTTTT.

V usage is TRBV9 and J usage is TRBJ2-5; 7 bases line up with TRBD2. The germline V gene has CDR1 SGDLS and CDR2 YYNGEE. CDR3 length equals 15 residues. With V trimmed by 3 bases and J by 1 base, 6 bases remained unmatched. CDR3 residues: CASSDQRGSQETQYF. The CDR3, as DNA: TGTGCCAGCAGCGACCAGCGGGGCTCCCAAGAGACCCAGTACTTC. Full variable domain (outside the CDR3, taken from reference TRBV9 and TRBJ2-5): DSGVTQTPKHLITATGQRVTLRCSPRSGDLSVYWYQQSLDQGLQFLIQYYNGEERAKGNILERFSAQQFPDLHSELNLSSLELGDSALYFCASSDQRGSQETQYFGPGTRLLVL.

This clone was picked up a small number of times. The J gene is TRBJ1-6, the V gene TRBV2; 9 nucleotides agree with TRBD1. Germline V gene data show CDR1 as SNHLY and CDR2 as FYNNEI. V shed 7 bases, J shed 16 bases, and the junction held 11 bases outside the gene matches. CDR3 length: 13 amino acids. This CDR3 is CASTLGQGSLLHF. In DNA form, the CDR3 reads TGTGCCAGCACCCTGGGACAGGGTTCTCTGCTCCACTTT.

This chain connects TRBV6-6 to TRBJ1-2, with 9 bases aligning to TRBD1. With 6 bases clipped from V and 3 bases from J, the junction kept 8 bases outside the gene matches. CDR3 size: 15 residues. The V gene's germline CDR1 is MNHNY and CDR2 SVGAGI (reference sequence). CDR3 bases: TGTGCCAGCAGGGGGACAGGGACGGTCGACTATGGCTACACCTTC. Translation gives CASRGTGTVDYGYTF.

This chain uses TRBV6-1 with TRBJ2-7; D perhaps matches TRBD1 (5 bases). V lost 7 bases and J 3 bases, leaving 13 bases between the germline ends. The CDR3 length is 13 residues. Germline assignment: CDR1 MNHNS and CDR2 SASEGT. DNA of the CDR3: TGTGCCAGCAAGGGTCTCACAGGCTACGAGCAGTACGTC. The encoded protein is CASKGLTGYEQYV.

V gene TRBV19 combines with J gene TRBJ1-5, with 11 positions matching TRBD1. This CDR3 region has 16 residues. Germline loops: CDR1 LNHDA, CDR2 SQIVND (reference sequence). The ends lost 4 bases at V and 6 bases at J; junction bases unmatched: 8. The CDR3 here is CASSTQPGTGGQPQHF. The CDR3 DNA follows: TGTGCCAGTAGTACCCAACCCGGGACAGGGGGTCAGCCCCAGCATTTT.

This clone has a handful of counts. The rearrangement joins TRBV28 to TRBJ2-4; 10 nucleotides agree with TRBD1. The CDR3 spans 15 residues. The germline CDR1 and CDR2 sequences are MDHEN and SYDVKM. The ends lost 7 bases at V and 9 bases at J; junction bases unmatched: 12. The CDR3 nucleotides read TGTGCCAGCAATCGCTCCGGGACAGGGGAGCGCATTCAGTACTTC. It encodes CASNRSGTGERIQYF.

The chain employs TRBV12-5 and TRBJ1-5; maybe TRBD1 (6 bases). The CDR3 is 16 amino acids. Trimming left V 3 bases short and J 0 bases short, with 12 bases between. Looked up from germline, CDR1 is LGHNT and CDR2 is FRNRAP. In DNA, the CDR3 is TGTGCTAGTGGTTTACAGGGACCGTATAGCAATCAGCCCCAGCATTTT. Translated, it gives CASGLQGPYSNQPQHF. Filled out from reference TRBV12-5 and TRBJ1-5, the complete variable domain reads DARVTQTPRHKVTEMGQEVTMRCQPILGHNTVFWYRQTMMQGLELLAYFRNRAPLDDSGMPKDRFSAEMPDATLATLKIQPSEPRDSAVYFCASGLQGPYSNQPQHFGDGTRLSIL.

The rearrangement uses TRBV6-6 and TRBJ2-6; D is possibly TRBD1 (6 bases). CDR3 length: 13 residues. The germline V and J ends were trimmed by 5 bases and 11 bases, with 13 bases remaining between them. CDR1 and CDR2 (germline): MNHNY, SVGAGI (reference sequence). CDR3 residues: CASSATGYDVLTF. CDR3 bases: TGTGCCAGCAGTGCTACAGGGTACGACGTCCTGACTTTC.